In this sample, the clone carrying this T cell receptor (beta chain) turned up a few times. V was trimmed by 3 bases and J by 3 bases, leaving 11 bases between them. In germline, CDR1 is SQVTM, CDR2 ANQGSEA. The CDR3 extends over 14 amino acids. TCRdb reanalysed the 5' RACE reads using MiXCR and keeps one entry per CDR3 protein. This sample yields some 500,000 distinct CDR3 sequences, of which 13% are seen a single time; about 14% belongs to the top ten. This specimen comes from a study of T cells after yellow fever vaccination. The sequencing used PBMCs, collected on the day of the yellow fever booster vaccination. The J gene is TRBJ2-2, the V gene TRBV29-1, with a weak D call TRBD2 (6 bases). The sequence was obtained from a young man who received the YFV17D yellow fever vaccine. CDR3: CSVDVEGDTGELFF. The CDR3 nucleotides read TGCAGCGTTGATGTGGAGGGCGACACCGGGGAGCTGTTTTTT.